The 29 T cell receptor beta chains below were found in one sample sequenced in a study of Ad26.COV2.S vaccination and SARS-CoV-2 variants (dated by TCRdb to the early 2020s). Preparation of the library involved the immunoSEQ multiplex PCR assay. Imported from immuneACCESS, the table was reduced by TCRdb to in-frame sequences with V and J called. These copies leave out some clones; in studies compared against another copy, an unresolved V gene accounts for under half, and the cause of the remainder is not known. This sample holds around 400,000 clones; roughly four fifths were observed only once. Around 7.3% of the sample belongs to the ten largest clones. Per the publication, the treatment or condition label means: around 19 received Ad26.COV2.S at low or high dose, single or two shots; five or six received placebo; per-sample allocation not given. Repertoires of vaccine and placebo recipients were sequenced from samples collected on day 63 after the first injection.

The input for sequencing was peripheral blood, taken in a trial of Ad26.COV2.S vaccine versus placebo. The receptor source for this set is a person between 18 and 59 years old who received the Ad26.COV2.S COVID-19 vaccine or a placebo.

The chain combines TRBV11-2 with TRBJ1-2, with D unresolved. V lost 5 bases and J lost 5, with 15 bases in between. This CDR3 region has 14 residues. Germline V CDR1 and CDR2: SGHAT, FQNNGV. CDR3 protein: CASSIRRTGYGYTF. The CDR3 bases are TGTGCCAGCAGCATAAGGAGGACGGGGTATGGCTACACCTTC. The entire variable domain, with the rest obtained from reference TRBV11-2 and TRBJ1-2, is as follows: EAGVAQSPRYKIIEKRQSVAFWCNPISGHATLYWYQQILGQGPKLLIQFQNNGVVDDSQLPKDRFSAERLKGVDSTLKIQPAKLEDSAVYLCASSIRRTGYGYTFGSGTRLTVV.

This chain links TRBV11-2 with TRBJ2-3; D is undetermined. Trimming took off 3 bases at V and 5 bases at J, with 6 bases between the two ends. Looked up from germline, CDR1 is SGHAT and CDR2 is FQNNGV. This CDR3 spans 12 amino acids. The CDR3 here is CASSLQIDTQYF. Written as DNA, the CDR3 is TGTGCCAGCAGCTTGCAGATAGATACGCAGTATTTT.

This chain connects TRBV28 to TRBJ1-1, with D possibly matching TRBD1 (5 bases). Germline-derived CDR1 and CDR2 are MDHEN and SYDVKM. V was cut by 5 bases and J by 9 bases, with 22 bases left in between. CDR3 length: 15 amino acids. Written as DNA, the CDR3 is TGTGCCAGCAGTCTCCCGACAGTGGGAGGTCTGAAAGCTTTCTTT. This encodes CASSLPTVGGLKAFF. The complete variable domain, with remaining parts taken from reference TRBV28 and TRBJ1-1, reads DVKVTQSSRYLVKRTGEKVFLECVQDMDHENMFWYRQDPGLGLRLIYFSYDVKMKEKGDIPEGYSVSREKKERFSLILESASTNQTSMYLCASSLPTVGGLKAFFGQGTRLTVV.

This chain connects TRBV5-1 to TRBJ2-1, with 9 bases identical to TRBD1. The CDR3 extends over 16 amino acids. Germline values: CDR1 SGHRS, CDR2 YFSETQ. The trim removed 4 bases at V and 4 bases at J, leaving 9 bases unmatched. The CDR3: CASSPTTGGSYNEQFF. The CDR3 nucleotides read TGCGCCAGCAGCCCAACGACAGGGGGGTCGTACAATGAGCAGTTCTTC.

This clone was detected once. J is TRBJ1-2 and V is TRBV6-1; 7 positions agree with TRBD1. The CDR3 extends over 14 amino acids. J was trimmed by 8 bases and V by 2 bases; bases with no gene match: 8. Germline V gene lookup returns CDR1 MNHNS and CDR2 SASEGT. The CDR3 DNA reads as TGTGCCAGCAGTGAATGGACAGGTGGAGGAGGCTACACCTTC. Encoded protein: CASSEWTGGGGYTF.

This chain joins TRBV9 and TRBJ2-1; 8 bases match TRBD2. The CDR3 length is 15 residues. J lost 8 bases, V lost 1 base, and 8 bases had no gene match. Per the germline V gene, CDR1 is SGDLS and CDR2 is YYNGEE. The CDR3 nucleotides read TGTGCCAGCAGCGTATGGGCGGGAGGTATCGATGAGCAGTTCTTC. Its protein product is CASSVWAGGIDEQFF.

The rearrangement joins TRBV11-3 to TRBJ2-4; 8 bases line up with TRBD1. Germline V gene lookup returns CDR1 SGHNT and CDR2 YENEEA. The CDR3 runs 14 residues. After removal of 6 bases from V and 6 bases from J, the junction contained 7 bases not matched to a gene. Here the CDR3 reads CASRPGGSGNIQYF. In DNA, the CDR3 is TGTGCCAGCAGACCAGGGGGCTCGGGAAACATTCAGTACTTC. The complete variable domain, with remaining parts taken from reference TRBV11-3 and TRBJ2-4, reads EAGVVQSPRYKIIEKKQPVAFWCNPISGHNTLYWYLQNLGQGPELLIRYENEEAVDDSQLPKDRFSAERLKGVDSTLKIQPAELGDSAVYLCASRPGGSGNIQYFGAGTRLSVL.

This clone appeared a few times. The chain employs TRBV6-5 and TRBJ1-2; 8 bases align to TRBD1. Germline-derived CDR1 and CDR2 are MNHEY and SVGAGI. V lost 7 bases, J lost 5 bases, and 12 bases stayed unmatched. The CDR3 is made up of 15 amino acids. CDR3 protein: CASKILTGESYGYTF. The CDR3 bases are TGTGCCAGCAAAATCCTGACAGGGGAATCTTATGGCTACACCTTC.

The chain couples TRBV19 to TRBJ1-3; D remains unclear. V shed 8 bases and J shed 1 base, with 6 bases lying between them. The CDR3 has 12 amino acids. Germline CDR1 is LNHDA and CDR2 is SQIVND (reference sequence). DNA of the CDR3: TGTGCCAGTTTGGGGTCTGGAAACACCATATATTTT. The encoded protein is CASLGSGNTIYF.

V and J are TRBV6-5 and TRBJ1-1, with D tentatively TRBD1 (6 bases). Germline lookup yields CDR1 MNHEY and CDR2 SVGAGI. The V end lost 8 bases, the J end lost 4 bases, and 14 bases lay between the germline ends. CDR3 length equals 13 residues. The CDR3 DNA reads TGTGCCAGCGGCCCCACCAGGGGCACTGAAGCTTTCTTT. Translation gives CASGPTRGTEAFF.

The rearrangement uses TRBV5-5 and TRBJ2-3; D ambiguous. The length of the CDR3 is 15 residues. Trimming cost V 0 bases and J 2 bases, with 10 bases left between them. Germline CDR1 and CDR2: SGHKS and YYEKEE (reference sequence). CDR3 region: CASSLGPDHTDTQYF. For the CDR3, the DNA is TGTGCCAGCAGCTTGGGACCAGACCACACAGATACGCAGTATTTT.

The chain has TRBV5-4 and TRBJ2-1; D is uncertain. This CDR3 comprises 13 residues. Germline lookup yields CDR1 SGHNT and CDR2 YYREEE (reference sequence). Between the trimmed V and J ends, which lost 4 bases and 7 bases, there was a span of 12 bases. CDR3 nucleotides: TGTGCCAGCAGCGCCGATTCGTGGAATGAGCAGTTCTTC. Its translation: CASSADSWNEQFF.

The chain is built from TRBV6-1 and TRBJ2-1, with 10 positions matching TRBD1. This CDR3 contains 16 residues. Trimming cost V 4 bases and J 8 bases; bases outside gene matches: 11. The germline V gene encodes CDR1 MNHNS and CDR2 SASEGT. The CDR3: CASSVPGTGEVYEQFF. The CDR3 region has the DNA TGTGCCAGCAGTGTCCCCGGGACAGGGGAGGTTTATGAGCAGTTCTTC.

The chain joins TRBV19 to TRBJ2-4; D is undetermined. The CDR3 has 14 amino acids. Germline V gene lookup returns CDR1 LNHDA and CDR2 SQIVND (reference sequence). Trimming shortened V by 3 bases and J by 8 bases, and 14 bases separated the two germline ends. CDR3 bases: TGTGCCAGTAGTATCTCGCCACTCAACGACATTCAGTACTTC. Its translation: CASSISPLNDIQYF.

This clone turned up a few times. The rearrangement joins TRBV18 to TRBJ1-3, with no clear D. Germline V gives CDR1 KGHSH, CDR2 LQKENI. Deletions cut 4 bases from V and 0 bases from J, with 10 bases between. This CDR3 contains 15 residues. The CDR3 nucleotides are TGTGCCAGCTCACTGGACTCGGGCTCTGGAAACACCATATATTTT. It specifies CASSLDSGSGNTIYF.

The chain recombines TRBV4-1 with TRBJ1-2; D is uncertain. The CDR3 extends over 16 amino acids. The germline gives CDR1 MGHRA, CDR2 YSYEKL. V was trimmed by 0 bases and J by 2 bases, leaving 13 bases between them. The CDR3, as DNA: TGCGCCAGCAGCCAAGATGTGGTCAGGAAAAACTATGGCTACACCTTC. It yields the protein CASSQDVVRKNYGYTF.

This sequence joins TRBV9 and TRBJ2-5, with 8 positions matching TRBD2. The CDR3 covers 15 residues. CDR1 and CDR2 (germline): SGDLS, YYNGEE. The ends lost 0 bases at V and 3 bases at J; junction bases unmatched: 4. The CDR3 DNA is TGTGCCAGCAGCGTAGGCAGTAGCGGGGAAGAGACCCAGTACTTC. Translating gives CASSVGSSGEETQYF.

The chain combines TRBV7-6 with TRBJ2-6; D unclear. V was trimmed by 7 bases and J by 4 bases, leaving 14 bases between them. The CDR3 contains 15 residues. Per the germline V gene, CDR1 is SGHVS and CDR2 is FNYEAQ. The CDR3 sequence: CASTTGVGGANVLTF. The CDR3 DNA sequence: TGTGCCAGCACCACTGGGGTGGGAGGGGCCAACGTCCTGACTTTC. Filled out from reference TRBV7-6 and TRBJ2-6, the complete variable domain reads GAGVSQSPRYKVTKRGQDVALRCDPISGHVSLYWYRQALGQGPEFLTYFNYEAQQDKSGLPNDRFSAERPEGSISTLTIQRTEQRDSAMYRCASTTGVGGANVLTFGAGSRLTVL.

The gene calls are TRBV5-1 and TRBJ1-1; 10 positions match TRBD1. V shed 5 bases, J shed 4 bases, and the junction held 5 bases outside the gene matches. CDR1 is SGHRS and CDR2 is YFSETQ in the germline V gene. The CDR3 sequence is 14 residues long. The CDR3 DNA reads TGCGCCAGCAGGCGGGACAGGGGAGGCACTGAAGCTTTCTTT. Its protein product is CASRRDRGGTEAFF. Combining the CDR3 with reference TRBV5-1 and TRBJ1-1 gives the whole variable domain KAGVTQTPRYLIKTRGQQVTLSCSPISGHRSVSWYQQTPGQGLQFLFEYFSETQRNKGNFPGRFSGRQFSNSRSEMNVSTLELGDSALYLCASRRDRGGTEAFFGQGTRLTVV.

The chain combines TRBV7-3 with TRBJ1-5; D might be TRBD1 (5 bases). This CDR3 comprises 14 residues. The V end lost 9 bases, the J end lost 3 bases, and 15 bases lay between the germline ends. The germline gives CDR1 SGHTA, CDR2 FQGTGA. CDR3 nucleotides: TGTGCCAGTGGAGGGCAGGGAAACAATCAGCCCCAGCATTTT. Its protein product is CASGGQGNNQPQHF. The full variable domain, its missing parts supplied by reference TRBV7-3 and TRBJ1-5, is GAGVSQTPSNKVTEKGKYVELRCDPISGHTALYWYRQSLGQGPEFLIYFQGTGAADDSGLPNDRFFAVRPEGSVSTLKIQRTERGDSAVYLCASGGQGNNQPQHFGDGTRLSIL.

About this clone itself: Other nucleotide sequences in the sample specify the same CDR3. The J gene is TRBJ1-1, the V gene TRBV18, with D unclear. V lost 1 base, J lost 1 base, and 4 bases lay in between. Germline V gene data show CDR1 as KGHSH and CDR2 as LQKENI. The CDR3 consists of 13 residues. CDR3 bases: TGTGCCAGCTCACCACAAGGGAACACTGAAGCTTTCTTT. Amino acid sequence: CASSPQGNTEAFF.

This clone has a single count. The gene calls are TRBV5-6 and TRBJ2-7; D may be TRBD1 or TRBD2 (6 bases each). Germline V gives CDR1 SGHDT, CDR2 YYEEEE. Trimming left V 4 bases short and J 1 base short, with 15 bases between. This CDR3 has 15 residues. Written as DNA, the CDR3 is TGTGCCAGCAGCAGAGGGGGGTCGGCATCCTACGAGCAGTACTTC. It codes for CASSRGGSASYEQYF.

The chain combines TRBV7-3 with TRBJ2-5, with TRBD1 identical over 10 bases. The J segment lost 5 bases and the V segment lost 5 bases, leaving 11 bases of the junction unmatched. Germline CDR1 reads SGHTA; CDR2 reads FQGTGA. The CDR3 contains 16 residues. This CDR3 is CASSPGTGASLETQYF. The DNA for the CDR3 is TGTGCCAGCAGCCCCGGGACAGGGGCTAGTCTGGAGACCCAGTACTTC.

V usage is TRBV7-2 and J usage is TRBJ1-3; D is unclear. The CDR3 is 13 residues long. Per germline, CDR1 SGHTA and CDR2 FQGNSA. Trimming shortened V by 1 base and J by 4 bases, and 5 bases separated the two germline ends. CDR3 residues: CASSLEDGNTIYF. The CDR3 DNA is TGTGCCAGCAGCTTAGAAGACGGAAACACCATATATTTT.

The chain combines TRBV4-3 with TRBJ2-7, with TRBD1 matching over 7 bases. V lost 0 bases, J lost 8 bases, and 10 bases stayed unmatched. The CDR3 covers 15 residues. The germline V gene has CDR1 LGHNA and CDR2 YSLEER. The CDR3, as DNA: TGCGCCAGCAGCCAAGATAGGCAACAGGGGAAGCAGCAGTACTTC. Protein: CASSQDRQQGKQQYF.

This clone has a handful of counts. The rearrangement links TRBV29-1 to TRBJ1-2; the D gene is possibly TRBD1 (5 bases). Looked up from germline, CDR1 is SQVTM and CDR2 is ANQGSEA. V was pared by 7 bases and J by 2 bases, with 14 bases between. The CDR3 extends over 13 amino acids. The CDR3 loop is CSGGEGINYGYTF. The CDR3 region has the DNA TGCAGCGGCGGGGAGGGGATCAACTATGGCTACACCTTC.

The chain couples TRBV5-1 to TRBJ1-6; tentatively, D is TRBD1 (5 bases). Germline values: CDR1 SGHRS, CDR2 YFSETQ. V was cut by 5 bases and J by 4 bases, with 16 bases left in between. This CDR3 region has 16 residues. The CDR3 nucleotides are TGCGCCAGCAGACTAGGGACGCTAGCATATAATTCACCCCTCCACTTT. Amino acids: CASRLGTLAYNSPLHF.

The chain links TRBV5-1 to TRBJ2-7; unclear D gene. V gave up 2 bases and J gave up 2 bases, with 11 bases separating them. This CDR3 is built from 14 residues. The germline V gene has CDR1 SGHRS and CDR2 YFSETQ. The chain's CDR3 is CASSLVGGPYEQYF. CDR3 nucleotide sequence: TGCGCCAGCAGCTTAGTCGGCGGCCCCTACGAGCAGTACTTC.

This clone appeared a few times. J is TRBJ1-6 and V is TRBV27; D is unresolved. CDR3 length: 14 residues. V lost 3 bases and J lost 6, with 9 bases in between. Germline V gives CDR1 MNHEY, CDR2 SMNVEV (reference sequence). In DNA, the CDR3 is TGTGCCAGCAGTTTCCCAGGTAGTAATTCACCCCTCCACTTT. Translating gives CASSFPGSNSPLHF.